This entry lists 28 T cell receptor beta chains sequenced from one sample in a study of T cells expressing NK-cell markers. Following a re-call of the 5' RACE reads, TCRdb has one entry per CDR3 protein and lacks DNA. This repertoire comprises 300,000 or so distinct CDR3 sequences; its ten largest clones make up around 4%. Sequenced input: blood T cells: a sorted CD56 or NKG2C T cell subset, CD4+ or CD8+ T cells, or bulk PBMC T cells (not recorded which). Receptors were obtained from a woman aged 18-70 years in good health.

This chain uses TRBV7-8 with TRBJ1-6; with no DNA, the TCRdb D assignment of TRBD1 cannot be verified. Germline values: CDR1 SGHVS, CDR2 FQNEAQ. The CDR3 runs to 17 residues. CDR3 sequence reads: CASSLEVLDRVYSPLHF.

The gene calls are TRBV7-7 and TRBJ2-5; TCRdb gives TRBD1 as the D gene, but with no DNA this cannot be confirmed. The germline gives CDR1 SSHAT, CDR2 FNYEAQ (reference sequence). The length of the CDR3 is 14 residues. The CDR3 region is CASSSGTGEETQYF. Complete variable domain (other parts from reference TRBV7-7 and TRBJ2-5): GAGVSQSPRYKVTKRGQDVTLRCDPISSHATLYWYQQALGQGPEFLTYFNYEAQPDKSGLPSDRFSAERPEGSISTLTIQRTEQRDSAMYRCASSSGTGEETQYFGPGTRLLVL.

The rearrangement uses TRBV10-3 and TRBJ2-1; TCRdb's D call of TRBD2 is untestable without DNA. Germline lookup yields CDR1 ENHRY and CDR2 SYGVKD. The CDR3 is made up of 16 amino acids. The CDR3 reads CAISPSSGLEYNEQFF.

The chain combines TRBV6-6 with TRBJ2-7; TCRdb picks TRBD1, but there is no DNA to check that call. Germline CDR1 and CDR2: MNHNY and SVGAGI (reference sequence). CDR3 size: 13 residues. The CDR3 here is CASISTGGYEQYF.

CDR3 in amino acids: CATSRARVGREAKNIQYF. The V gene is TRBV15, the J gene TRBJ2-4; TCRdb outputs TRBD2, but without DNA this stays unchecked. The CDR3 runs to 18 residues. Germline lookup yields CDR1 LNHNV and CDR2 YYDKDF (reference sequence).

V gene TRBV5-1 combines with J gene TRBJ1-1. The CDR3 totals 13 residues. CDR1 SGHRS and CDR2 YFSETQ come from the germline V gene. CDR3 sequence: CASSFRDNTEAFF.

CDR3 region: CASSLGRPGNTIYF. The rearrangement joins TRBV12-3 or TRBV12-4 to TRBJ1-3. There are 14 residues in the CDR3.

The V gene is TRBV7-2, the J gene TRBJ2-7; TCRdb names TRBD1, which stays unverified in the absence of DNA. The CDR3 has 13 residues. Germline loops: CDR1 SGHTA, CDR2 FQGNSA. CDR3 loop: CASKQDRPYEQYF.

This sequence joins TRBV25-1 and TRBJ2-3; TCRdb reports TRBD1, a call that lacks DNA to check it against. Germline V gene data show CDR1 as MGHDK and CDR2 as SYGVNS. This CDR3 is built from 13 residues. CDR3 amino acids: CASRRHGTDTQYF.

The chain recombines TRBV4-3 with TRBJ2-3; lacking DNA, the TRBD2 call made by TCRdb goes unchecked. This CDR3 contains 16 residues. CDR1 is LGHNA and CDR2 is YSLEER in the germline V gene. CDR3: CASSQDRLAGRDTQYF.

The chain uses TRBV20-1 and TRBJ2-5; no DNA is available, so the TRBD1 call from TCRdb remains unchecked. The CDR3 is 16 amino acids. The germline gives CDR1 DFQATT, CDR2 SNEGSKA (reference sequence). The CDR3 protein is CSARDFLGGYQETQYF.

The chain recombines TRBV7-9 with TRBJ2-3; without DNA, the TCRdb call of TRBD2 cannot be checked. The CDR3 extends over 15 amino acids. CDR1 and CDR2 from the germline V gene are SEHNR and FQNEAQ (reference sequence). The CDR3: CASHYDSGSADTQYF.

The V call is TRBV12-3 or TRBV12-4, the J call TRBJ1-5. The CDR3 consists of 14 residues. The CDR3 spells CASSLHRTDQPQHF.

This chain's CDR3 is CASTGQGLGYGYTF. The chain carries TRBV12-3 or TRBV12-4 and TRBJ1-2; the D call from TCRdb, TRBD1, cannot be confirmed without DNA. The length of the CDR3 is 14 residues.

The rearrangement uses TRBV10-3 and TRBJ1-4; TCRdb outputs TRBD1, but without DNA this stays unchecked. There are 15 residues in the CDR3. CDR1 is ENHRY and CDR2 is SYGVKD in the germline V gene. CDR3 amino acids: CAIKEGGTGGEKLFF.

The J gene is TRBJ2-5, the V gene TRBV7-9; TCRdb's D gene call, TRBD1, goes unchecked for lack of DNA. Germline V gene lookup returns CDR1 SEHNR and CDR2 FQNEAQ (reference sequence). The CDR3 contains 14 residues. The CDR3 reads CASSFWDRGETQYF.

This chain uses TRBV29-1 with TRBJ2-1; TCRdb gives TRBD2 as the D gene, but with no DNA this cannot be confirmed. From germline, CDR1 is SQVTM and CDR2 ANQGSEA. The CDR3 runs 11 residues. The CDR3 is CSVWSGDEQFF.

CDR3 region: CASSDPGFMNTEAFF. The rearrangement links TRBV6-1 to TRBJ1-1; TCRdb selects TRBD1, and the lack of DNA leaves this call unchecked. The CDR3 spans 15 residues. CDR1 is MNHNS, CDR2 SASEGT, per germline.

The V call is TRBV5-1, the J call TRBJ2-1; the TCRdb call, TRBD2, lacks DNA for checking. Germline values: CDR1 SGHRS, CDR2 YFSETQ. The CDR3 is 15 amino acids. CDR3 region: CASSSPGLAYNEQFF.

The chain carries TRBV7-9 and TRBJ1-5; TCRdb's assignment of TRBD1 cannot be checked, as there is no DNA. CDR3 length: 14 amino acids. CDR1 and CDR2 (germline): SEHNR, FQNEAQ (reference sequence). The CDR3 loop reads CASSFWGSNQPQHF.

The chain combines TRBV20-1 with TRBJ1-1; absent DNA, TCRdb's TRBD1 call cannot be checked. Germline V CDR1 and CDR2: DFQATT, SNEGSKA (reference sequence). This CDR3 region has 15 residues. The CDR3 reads CSARDQRGANTEAFF.

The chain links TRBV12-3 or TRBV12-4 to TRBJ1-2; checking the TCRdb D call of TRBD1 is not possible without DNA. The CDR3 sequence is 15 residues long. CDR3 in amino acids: CASSPLRQGGDGYTF.

The CDR3 here is CATSRDQLQSGGELFF. The chain couples TRBV15 to TRBJ2-2. CDR3 size: 16 residues. Germline V lookup: CDR1 LNHNV, CDR2 YYDKDF (reference sequence).

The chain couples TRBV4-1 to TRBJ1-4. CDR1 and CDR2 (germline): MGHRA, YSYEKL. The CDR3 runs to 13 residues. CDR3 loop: CASSHGSNEKLFF.

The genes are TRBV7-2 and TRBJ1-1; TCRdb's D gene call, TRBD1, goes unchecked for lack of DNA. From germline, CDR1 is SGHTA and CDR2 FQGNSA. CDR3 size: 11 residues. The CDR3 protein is CASSRQREAFF.

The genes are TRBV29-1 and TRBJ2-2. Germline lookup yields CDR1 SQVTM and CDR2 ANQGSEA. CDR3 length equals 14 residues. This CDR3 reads CSAEDRSGTGELFF.

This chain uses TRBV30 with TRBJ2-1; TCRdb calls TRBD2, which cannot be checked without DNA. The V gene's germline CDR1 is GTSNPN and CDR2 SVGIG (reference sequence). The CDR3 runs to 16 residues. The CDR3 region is CAWSGLLAGGDNEQFF. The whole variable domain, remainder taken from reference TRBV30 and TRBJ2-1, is SQTIHQWPATLVQPVGSPLSLECTVEGTSNPNLYWYRQAAGRGLQLLFYSVGIGQISSEVPQNLSASRPQDRQFILSSKKLLLSDSGFYLCAWSGLLAGGDNEQFFGPGTRLTVL.

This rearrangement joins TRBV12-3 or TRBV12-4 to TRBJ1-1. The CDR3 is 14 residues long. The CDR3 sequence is CASSLGDINTEAFF.